This TCR beta chain was sequenced during a study of OX40 agonist ivuxolimab in advanced cancers. Overall study: Averaging around 60 years in age, with a range of about 20 to 90, the cohort was 65% to 85% male.

Germline trimming cut 5 bases from V and 2 bases from J; bases unmatched to any gene: 3. Germline CDR1 is MGHDK and CDR2 is SYGVNS. CDR3 length: 15 amino acids. TCRdb's table, derived via immunoSEQ multiplex PCR, lists solely in-frame clones and lacks some. The sample lists tens of thousands of clones; 82% were seen once. Points from the study as a whole: The study found among the lowest clonal expansion in partial responders at 0.1-3.0 mg/kg. Some nonresponders also had low normalized T-cell clonal expansion.

About this clone itself: Its antigen is unknown.

The receptor was isolated from an adult with an advanced solid tumor such as melanoma, head and neck, liver or kidney cancer. Sequenced here: CD4+ or CD8+ T cells sorted from blood, sampled in a trial of the OX40 agonist ivuxolimab. This sequence joins TRBV25-1 and TRBJ1-6; the match to TRBD1 covers 7 bases. The chain's CDR3 is CASSWTGTYNSPLHF. The CDR3 region has the DNA TGTGCCAGCAGTTGGACAGGAACCTATAATTCACCCCTCCACTTT.